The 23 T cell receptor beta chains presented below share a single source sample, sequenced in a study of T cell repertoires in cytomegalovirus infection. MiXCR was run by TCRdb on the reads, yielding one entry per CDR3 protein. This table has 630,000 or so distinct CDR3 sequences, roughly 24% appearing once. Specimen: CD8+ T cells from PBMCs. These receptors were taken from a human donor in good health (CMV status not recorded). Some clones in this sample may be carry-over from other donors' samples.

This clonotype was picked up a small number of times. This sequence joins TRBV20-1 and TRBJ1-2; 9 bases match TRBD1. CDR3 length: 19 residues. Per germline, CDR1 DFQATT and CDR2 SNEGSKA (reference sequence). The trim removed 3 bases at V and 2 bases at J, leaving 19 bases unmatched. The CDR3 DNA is TGCAGTGCTAGCAAGCGAGACACAGGGGGCGCACGGATAAACTATGGCTACACCTTC. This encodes CSASKRDTGGARINYGYTF.

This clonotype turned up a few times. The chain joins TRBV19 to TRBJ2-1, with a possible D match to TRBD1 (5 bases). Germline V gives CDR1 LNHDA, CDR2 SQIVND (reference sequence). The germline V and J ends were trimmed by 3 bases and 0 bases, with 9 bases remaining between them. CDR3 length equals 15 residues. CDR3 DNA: TGTGCCAGTAGTATCCGGACAAGCTCCTACAATGAGCAGTTCTTC. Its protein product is CASSIRTSSYNEQFF.

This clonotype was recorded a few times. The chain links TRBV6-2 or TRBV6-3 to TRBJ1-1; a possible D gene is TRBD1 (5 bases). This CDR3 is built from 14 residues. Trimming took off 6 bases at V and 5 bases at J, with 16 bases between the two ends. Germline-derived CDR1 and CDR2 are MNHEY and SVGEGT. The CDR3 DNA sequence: TGTGCCAGCAGGGTCCAGATAGGGGAGACTGAAGCTTTCTTT. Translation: CASRVQIGETEAFF.

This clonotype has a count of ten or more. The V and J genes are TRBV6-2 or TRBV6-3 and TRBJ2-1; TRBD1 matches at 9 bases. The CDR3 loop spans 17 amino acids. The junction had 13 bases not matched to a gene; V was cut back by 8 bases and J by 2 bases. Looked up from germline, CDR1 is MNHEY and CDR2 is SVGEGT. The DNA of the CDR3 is TGTGCCAGCTCTCACCCCTCGGGGACAGGGACCTACAATGAGCAGTTCTTC. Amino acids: CASSHPSGTGTYNEQFF.

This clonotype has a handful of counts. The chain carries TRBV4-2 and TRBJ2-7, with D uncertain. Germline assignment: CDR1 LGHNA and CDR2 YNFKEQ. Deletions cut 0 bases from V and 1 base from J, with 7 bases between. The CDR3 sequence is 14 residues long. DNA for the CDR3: TGTGCCAGCAGCCAAGATCACGGGTCCTACGAGCAGTACGTC. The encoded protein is CASSQDHGSYEQYV.

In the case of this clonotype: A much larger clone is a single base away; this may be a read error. In DNA form, the CDR3 reads TGTGCCAGCAGCCTGCGGGCAGGCGGGGAGCAGTACTTC. The encoded protein is CASSLRAGGEQYF. The chain has TRBV7-2 and TRBJ2-7, with D maybe TRBD2 (5 bases). Per germline, CDR1 SGHTA and CDR2 FQGNSA. This CDR3 is built from 13 residues. Trimming removed 5 bases from V and 7 bases from J, with 15 bases in between.

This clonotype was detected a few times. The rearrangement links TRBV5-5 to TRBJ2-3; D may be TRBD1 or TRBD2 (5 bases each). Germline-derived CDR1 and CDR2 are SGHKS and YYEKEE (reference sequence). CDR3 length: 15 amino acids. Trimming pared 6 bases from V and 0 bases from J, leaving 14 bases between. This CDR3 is CASNLRGRSTDTQYF. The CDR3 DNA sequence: TGTGCCAGCAACCTGAGGGGCAGAAGCACAGATACGCAGTATTTT. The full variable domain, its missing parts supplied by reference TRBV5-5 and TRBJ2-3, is DAGVTQSPTHLIKTRGQQVTLRCSPISGHKSVSWYQQVLGQGPQFIFQYYEKEERGRGNFPDRFSARQFPNYSSELNVNALLLGDSALYLCASNLRGRSTDTQYFGPGTRLTVL.

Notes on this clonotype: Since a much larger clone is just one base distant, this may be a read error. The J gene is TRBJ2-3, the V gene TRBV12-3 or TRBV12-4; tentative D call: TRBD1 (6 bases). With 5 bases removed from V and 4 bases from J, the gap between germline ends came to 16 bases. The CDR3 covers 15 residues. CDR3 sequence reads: CASSPTGFPPDTQYF. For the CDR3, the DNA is TGTGCCAGCAGTCCAACAGGGTTTCCACCAGATACGCAGTATTTT.

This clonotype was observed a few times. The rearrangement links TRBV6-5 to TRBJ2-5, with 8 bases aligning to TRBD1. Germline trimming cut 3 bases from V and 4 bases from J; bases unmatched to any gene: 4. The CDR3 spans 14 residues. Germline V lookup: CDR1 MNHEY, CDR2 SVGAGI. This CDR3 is CASSYQGAGETQYF. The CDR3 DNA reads TGTGCCAGCAGTTATCAGGGGGCGGGAGAGACCCAGTACTTC.

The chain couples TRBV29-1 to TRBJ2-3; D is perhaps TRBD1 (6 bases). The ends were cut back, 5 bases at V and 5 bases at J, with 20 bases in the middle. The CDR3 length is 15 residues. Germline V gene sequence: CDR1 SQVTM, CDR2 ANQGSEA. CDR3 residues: CSVPRTEVWGDTQYF. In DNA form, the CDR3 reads TGCAGCGTTCCCCGGACAGAGGTGTGGGGAGATACGCAGTATTTT.

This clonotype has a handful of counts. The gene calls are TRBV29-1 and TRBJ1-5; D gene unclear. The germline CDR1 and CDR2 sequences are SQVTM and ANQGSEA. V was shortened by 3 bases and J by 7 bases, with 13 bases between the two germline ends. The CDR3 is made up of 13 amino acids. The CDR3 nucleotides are TGCAGCGTTGATGAGGGATTGGGACAGCCCCAGCATTTT. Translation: CSVDEGLGQPQHF.

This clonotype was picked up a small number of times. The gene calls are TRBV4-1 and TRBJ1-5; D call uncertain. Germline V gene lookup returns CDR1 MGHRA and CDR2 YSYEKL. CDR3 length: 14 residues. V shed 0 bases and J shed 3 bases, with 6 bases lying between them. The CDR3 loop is CASSQDPVNQPQHF. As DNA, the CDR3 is TGCGCCAGCAGCCAAGATCCGGTCAATCAGCCCCAGCATTTT.

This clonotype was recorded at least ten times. The CDR3 DNA reads TGTGCCAGCAGTTTAGACAGGGAAGAGACCCAGTACTTC. This codes for CASSLDREETQYF. The chain combines TRBV12-3 or TRBV12-4 with TRBJ2-5; a possible D gene is TRBD1 (6 bases). The CDR3 loop spans 13 amino acids. Trimming removed 1 base at V and 3 bases at J, with 6 bases between.

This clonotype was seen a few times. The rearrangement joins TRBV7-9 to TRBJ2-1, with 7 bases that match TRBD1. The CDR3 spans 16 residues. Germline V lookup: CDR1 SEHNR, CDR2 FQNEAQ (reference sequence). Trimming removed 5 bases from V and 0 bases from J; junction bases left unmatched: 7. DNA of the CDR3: TGTGCCAGCAGCCTAAGGGACAGCTACTCCTACAATGAGCAGTTCTTC. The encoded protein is CASSLRDSYSYNEQFF.

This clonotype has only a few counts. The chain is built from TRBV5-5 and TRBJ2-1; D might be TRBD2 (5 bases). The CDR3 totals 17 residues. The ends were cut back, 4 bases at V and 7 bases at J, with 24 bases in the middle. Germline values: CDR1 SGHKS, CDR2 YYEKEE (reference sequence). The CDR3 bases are TGTGCCAGCAGCGGAGGATTGAGGTTACATATGATGAATGAGCAGTTCTTC. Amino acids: CASSGGLRLHMMNEQFF.

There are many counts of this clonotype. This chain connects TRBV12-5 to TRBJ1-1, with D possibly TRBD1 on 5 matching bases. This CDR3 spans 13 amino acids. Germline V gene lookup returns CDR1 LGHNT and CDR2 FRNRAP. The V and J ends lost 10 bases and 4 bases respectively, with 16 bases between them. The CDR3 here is CATRSHGATEAFF. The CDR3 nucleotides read TGTGCTACCCGGTCTCACGGGGCCACTGAAGCTTTCTTT.

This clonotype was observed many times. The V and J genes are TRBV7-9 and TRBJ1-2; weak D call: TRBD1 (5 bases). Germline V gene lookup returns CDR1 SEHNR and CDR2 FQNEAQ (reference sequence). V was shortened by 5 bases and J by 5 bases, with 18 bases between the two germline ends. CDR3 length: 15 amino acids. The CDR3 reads CASSVDSGTEYGYTF. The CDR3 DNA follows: TGTGCCAGCAGCGTCGACTCCGGGACGGAATATGGCTACACCTTC.

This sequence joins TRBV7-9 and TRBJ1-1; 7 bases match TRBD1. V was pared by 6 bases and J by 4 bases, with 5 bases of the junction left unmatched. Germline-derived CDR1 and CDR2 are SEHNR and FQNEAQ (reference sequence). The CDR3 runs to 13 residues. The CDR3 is CASSLTGLTEAFF. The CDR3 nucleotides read TGTGCCAGCAGTTTGACAGGGCTCACTGAAGCTTTCTTT.

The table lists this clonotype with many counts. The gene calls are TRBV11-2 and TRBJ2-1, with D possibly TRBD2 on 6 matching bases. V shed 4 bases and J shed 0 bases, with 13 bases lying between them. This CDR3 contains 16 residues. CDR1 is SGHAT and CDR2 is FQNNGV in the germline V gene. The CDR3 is CASSSPGVGSYNEQFF. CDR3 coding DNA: TGTGCCAGCAGCTCGCCGGGAGTCGGCTCCTACAATGAGCAGTTCTTC.

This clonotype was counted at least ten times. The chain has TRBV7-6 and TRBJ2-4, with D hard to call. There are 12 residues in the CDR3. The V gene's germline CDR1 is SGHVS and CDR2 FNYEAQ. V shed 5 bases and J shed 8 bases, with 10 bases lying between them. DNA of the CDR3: TGTGCCAGCAGCGTCGACGGCCACATTCAGTACTTC. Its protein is CASSVDGHIQYF.

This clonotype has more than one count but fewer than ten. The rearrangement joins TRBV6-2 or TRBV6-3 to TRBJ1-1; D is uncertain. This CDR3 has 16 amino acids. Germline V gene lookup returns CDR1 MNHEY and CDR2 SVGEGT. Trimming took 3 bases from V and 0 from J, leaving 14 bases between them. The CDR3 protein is CASSYPRGTMNTEAFF. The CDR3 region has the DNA TGTGCCAGCAGTTATCCCCGGGGAACCATGAACACTGAAGCTTTCTTT.

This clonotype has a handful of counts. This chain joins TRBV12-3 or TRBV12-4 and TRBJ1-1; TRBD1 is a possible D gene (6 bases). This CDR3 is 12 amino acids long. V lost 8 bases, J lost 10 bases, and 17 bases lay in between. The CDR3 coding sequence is TGTGCCAGCTCCCTCGGGGGGCCCTTAGCTTTCTTT. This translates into CASSLGGPLAFF.

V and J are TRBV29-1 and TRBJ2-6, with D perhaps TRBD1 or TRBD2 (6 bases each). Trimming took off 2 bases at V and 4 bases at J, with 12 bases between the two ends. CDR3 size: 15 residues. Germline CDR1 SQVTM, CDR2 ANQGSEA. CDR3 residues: CSVEIWGAGANVLTF. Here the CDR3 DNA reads TGCAGCGTTGAAATTTGGGGGGCAGGGGCCAACGTCCTGACTTTC.